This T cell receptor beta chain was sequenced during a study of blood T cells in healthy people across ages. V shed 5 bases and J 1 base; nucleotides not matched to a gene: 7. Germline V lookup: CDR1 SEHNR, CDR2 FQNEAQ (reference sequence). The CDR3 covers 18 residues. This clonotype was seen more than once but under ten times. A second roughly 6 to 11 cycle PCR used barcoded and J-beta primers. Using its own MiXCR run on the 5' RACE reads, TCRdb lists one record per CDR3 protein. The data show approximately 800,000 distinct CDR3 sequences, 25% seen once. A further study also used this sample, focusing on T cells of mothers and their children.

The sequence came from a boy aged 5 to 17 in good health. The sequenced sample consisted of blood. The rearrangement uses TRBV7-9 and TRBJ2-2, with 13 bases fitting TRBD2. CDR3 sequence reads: CASSPPGLAGLNTGELFF. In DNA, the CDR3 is TGTGCCAGCAGCCCTCCGGGACTAGCGGGGCTGAACACCGGGGAGCTGTTTTTT. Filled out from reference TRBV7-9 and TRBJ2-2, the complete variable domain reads DTGVSQNPRHKITKRGQNVTFRCDPISEHNRLYWYRQTLGQGPEFLTYFQNEAQLEKSRLLSDRFSAERPKGSFSTLEIQRTEQGDSAMYLCASSPPGLAGLNTGELFFGEGSRLTVL.